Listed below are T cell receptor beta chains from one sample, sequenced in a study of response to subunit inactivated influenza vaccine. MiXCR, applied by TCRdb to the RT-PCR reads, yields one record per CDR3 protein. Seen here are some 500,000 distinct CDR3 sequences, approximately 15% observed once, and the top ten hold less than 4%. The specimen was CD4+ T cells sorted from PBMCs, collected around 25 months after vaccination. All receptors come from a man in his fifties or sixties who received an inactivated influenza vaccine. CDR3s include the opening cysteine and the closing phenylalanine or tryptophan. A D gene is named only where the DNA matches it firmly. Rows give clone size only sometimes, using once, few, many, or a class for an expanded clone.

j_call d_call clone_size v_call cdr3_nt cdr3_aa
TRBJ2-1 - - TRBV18 TGTGCCAGCTCAACGGCGGGGCCATCGTACAATGAGCAGTTCTTC CASSTAGPSYNEQFF
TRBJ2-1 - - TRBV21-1 TGTGCCAGCAGCAAAGTGAGAGCGGGAGCCTACAATGAGCAGTTCTTC CASSKVRAGAYNEQFF
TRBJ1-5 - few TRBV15 TGTGCCACCAGCAGAGATATCGGACGGTCCAATCAGCCCCAGCATTTT CATSRDIGRSNQPQHF
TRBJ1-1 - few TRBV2 TGTGCCAGCAGCGGGACCTTGAACACTGAAGCTTTCTTT CASSGTLNTEAFF
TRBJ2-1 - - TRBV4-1 TGCGCCAGCAGCCAAGATACCGGGAGTGGCAATGAGCAGTTCTTC CASSQDTGSGNEQFF
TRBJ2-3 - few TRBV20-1 TGCAGTGCTAGCAGCTCGTGGCGGACGGGAACTGATACGCAGTATTTT CSASSSWRTGTDTQYF
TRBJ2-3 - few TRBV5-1 TGCGCCAGCAGCTTGGAGGGACACCCCGTCGATACGCAGTATTTT CASSLEGHPVDTQYF
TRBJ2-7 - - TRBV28 TGTGCCAGCAGCCACACAAGCTCCGAGCAGTACTTC CASSHTSSEQYF
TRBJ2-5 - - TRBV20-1 TGCAGTGCCCAGGGGGCTAGCGGGCACCAAGAGACCCAGTACTTC CSAQGASGHQETQYF
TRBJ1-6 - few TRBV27 TGTGCCAGCAGGAAAGGTGGAAGCTCCTATAATTCACCCCTCCACTTT CASRKGGSSYNSPLHF
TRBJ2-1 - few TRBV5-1 TGCGCCAGCAGCACCAGGGACCCCCGCAATGAGCAGTTCTTC CASSTRDPRNEQFF
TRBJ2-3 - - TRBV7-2 TGTGCCAGCAGCTTCCGAGGAACTAGCACAGATACGCAGTATTTT CASSFRGTSTDTQYF
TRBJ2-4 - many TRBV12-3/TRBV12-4 TGTGCCAGCAGTTTGGGGGAAAACATTCAGTACTTC CASSLGENIQYF
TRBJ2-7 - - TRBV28 TGTGCCAGCAGTTTCCCTTTAAATCGCGAGCAGTACTTC CASSFPLNREQYF
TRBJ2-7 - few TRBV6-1 TGTGCCAGCAGTATAAGCATATCCTACGAGCAGTACTTC CASSISISYEQYF
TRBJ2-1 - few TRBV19 TGTGCCAGTAGTATCAGGGTCCGAAACAATGAGCAGTTCTTC CASSIRVRNNEQFF
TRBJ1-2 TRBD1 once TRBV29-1 TGCAGCGGCGAACAGGGGGCAGATGGCTACACCTTC CSGEQGADGYTF
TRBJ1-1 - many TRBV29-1 TGCAGCGTTGATTTAGGGAACACTGAAGCTTTCTTT CSVDLGNTEAFF
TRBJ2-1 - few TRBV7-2 TGTGCCAGCAGCGTATCTAGCCGAAACGAGCAGTTCTTC CASSVSSRNEQFF
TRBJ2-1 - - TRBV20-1 TGCAGTGCCCCCAGGCCCACCCACAATGAGCAGTTCTTC CSAPRPTHNEQFF
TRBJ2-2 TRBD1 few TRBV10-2 TGCGCCAGTGAGGACAGGGAGAACACCGGGGAGCTGTTTTTT CASEDRENTGELFF
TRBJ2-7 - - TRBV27 TGTGCCAGCAGTATCGGCCCAGTTACCTACGAGCAGTACTTC CASSIGPVTYEQYF
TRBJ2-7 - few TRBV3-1 TGTGCCAGCAGCCTAGCCCCGGACACCATCTACGAGCAGTACTTC CASSLAPDTIYEQYF
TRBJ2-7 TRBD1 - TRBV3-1 TGTGCCAGCAGCCAAGAATACAGGGGTTCCTACGAGCAGTACTTC CASSQEYRGSYEQYF
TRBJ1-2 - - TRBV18 TGTGCCAGCACCACCGGTTATACTCATAACTATGGCTACACCTTC CASTTGYTHNYGYTF
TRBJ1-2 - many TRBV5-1 TGCGCCAGCAGCTTGGCCCTCGAGGGGAGTCGGGGCTACACCTTC CASSLALEGSRGYTF
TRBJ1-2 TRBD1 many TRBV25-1 TGTGCCAGCAGTGCTACACTGACAGGGACCTTGGATGGCTACACCTTC CASSATLTGTLDGYTF
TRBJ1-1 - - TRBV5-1 TGCGCCAGCAGCGCAGGGAACAGGGATGGAGGCACTGAAGCTTTCTTT CASSAGNRDGGTEAFF
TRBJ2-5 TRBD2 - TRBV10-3 TGTGCCATCAGTGAGTCTTCGGGGCTAGCGGGAGGAGAGACCCAGTACTTC CAISESSGLAGGETQYF
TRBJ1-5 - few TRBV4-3 TGCGCCAGCAGCCAAGGAGGGCGGAGACAGCCCCAGCATTTT CASSQGGRRQPQHF
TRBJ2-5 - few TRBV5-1 TGCGCCAGCAGCCCCACAACGTACGAGACCCAGTACTTC CASSPTTYETQYF
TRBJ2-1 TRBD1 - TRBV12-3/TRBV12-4 TGTGCCAGCAGTCCAACCCGGGACAGTATCCAGTTCTTC CASSPTRDSIQFF
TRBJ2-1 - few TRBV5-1 TGCGCCAGCAGCTTGAACTCGGGTCCGGGAGCGGTCAATGAGCAGTTCTTC CASSLNSGPGAVNEQFF
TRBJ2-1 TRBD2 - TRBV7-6 TGTGCCAGCAGCTCTCGGGGGACTAGGGGAAGGGATGAGCAGTTCTTC CASSSRGTRGRDEQFF
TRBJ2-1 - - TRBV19 TGTGCCAGTAGTGTAACAGGCGTCGGGGATATAAAGCCCTACAATGAGCAGTTCTTC CASSVTGVGDIKPYNEQFF
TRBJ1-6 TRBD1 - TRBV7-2 TGTGCCAGCAGCCCACAAGGGGGCGCTGGGTCACCCCTCCACTTT CASSPQGGAGSPLHF
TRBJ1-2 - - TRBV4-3 TGCGCCAGCAGCCAAGATTCGGCCGGGTTCGGCTACACCTTC CASSQDSAGFGYTF
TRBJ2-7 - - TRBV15 TGTGCCACCAGCAGGCCCGGGACAAACTACGAGCAGTACTTC CATSRPGTNYEQYF
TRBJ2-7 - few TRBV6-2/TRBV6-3 TGTGCCACCTCTACAGGGCTCTCCTACGAGCAGTACTTC CATSTGLSYEQYF
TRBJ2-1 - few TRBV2 TGTGCCAGCAGTGTGTTACAGGGACGTCGCAATGAGCAGTTCTTC CASSVLQGRRNEQFF
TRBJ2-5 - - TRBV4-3 TGCGCCAGCACCCAAAGTCACGGGGAGACCCAGTACTTC CASTQSHGETQYF
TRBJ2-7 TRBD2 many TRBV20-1 TGCAGTGCTATTGGACTAGCGGGATTCTCCTACGAGCAGTACTTC CSAIGLAGFSYEQYF
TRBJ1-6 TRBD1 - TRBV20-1 TGCAGTGCCCCCCCTCCGAACCGGGACAGGGGGCGGTGGACCCTCCACTTT CSAPPPNRDRGRWTLHF
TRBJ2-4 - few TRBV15 TGTGCCACCAGCCGTGAGGCCCTGGGGGCCAAAAACATTCAGTACTTC CATSREALGAKNIQYF
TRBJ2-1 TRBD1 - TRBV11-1 TGTGCCAGCAGCCCCGGGACAGGGGGCGGCGATGAGCAGTTCTTC CASSPGTGGGDEQFF